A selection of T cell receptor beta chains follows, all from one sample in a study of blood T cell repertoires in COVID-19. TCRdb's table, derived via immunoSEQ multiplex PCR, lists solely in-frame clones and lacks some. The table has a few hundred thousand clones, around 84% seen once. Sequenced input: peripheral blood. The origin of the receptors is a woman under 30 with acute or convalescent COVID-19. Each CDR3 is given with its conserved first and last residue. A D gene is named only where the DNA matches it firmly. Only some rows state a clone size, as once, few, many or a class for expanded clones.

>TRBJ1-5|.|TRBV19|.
TGTGCCAGTAGTCCCCTATCGGGTAGAGGTAGCAATCAGCCCCAGCATTTT
CASSPLSGRGSNQPQHF
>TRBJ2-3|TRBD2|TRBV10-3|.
TGTGCCATCAGTGAAAGGATGGCGGGGGACCCCGGAGATACGCAGTATTTT
CAISERMAGDPGDTQYF
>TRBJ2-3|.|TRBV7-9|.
TGTGCCAGCAGCCCCCAGGGACTCGGGGAGATCGCGCAGTATTTT
CASSPQGLGEIAQYF
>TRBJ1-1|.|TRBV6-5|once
TGTGCCAGCGCGATTAATCGGGACACTGAAGCTTTCTTT
CASAINRDTEAFF
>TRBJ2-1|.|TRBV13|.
TGTGCCAGCAGCTCCGGGCTCAGGGGCTCCTACAATGAGCAGTTCTTC
CASSSGLRGSYNEQFF
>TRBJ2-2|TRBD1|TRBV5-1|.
TGCGCCAGCAGCTGGGACAGGGAGACCACCGGGGAGCTGTTTTTT
CASSWDRETTGELFF
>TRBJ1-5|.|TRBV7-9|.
TGTGCCAGCGGTTGGAGGGATAGCAATCAGCCCCAGCATTTT
CASGWRDSNQPQHF
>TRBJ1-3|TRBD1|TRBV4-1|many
TGCGCCAGCAGCCCGGGACAGCTCACCTATGGAAACACCATATATTTT
CASSPGQLTYGNTIYF
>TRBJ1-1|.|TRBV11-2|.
TGTGCCAGCAGCTTAGTACAGGACGAAGCTTTCTTT
CASSLVQDEAFF
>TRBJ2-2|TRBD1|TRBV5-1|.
TGCGCCAGCAGCGATCGACAGGGGGCGCGGACCGGGGAGCTGTTTTTT
CASSDRQGARTGELFF
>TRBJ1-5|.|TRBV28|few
TGTGCCAGCAGTTTATGGGCCCAGCCCCAGCATTTT
CASSLWAQPQHF
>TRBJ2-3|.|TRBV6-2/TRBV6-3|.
TGTGCCAGCAGTTCTTTTCTAGGAGGGAGTAGCCCAGATACGCAGTATTTT
CASSSFLGGSSPDTQYF
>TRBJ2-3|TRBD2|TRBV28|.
TGTGCCAGCAGTTCGCTAGGGAATAAGCGGGAGCATACAGATACGCAGTATTTT
CASSSLGNKREHTDTQYF
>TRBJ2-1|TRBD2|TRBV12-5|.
TGTGCTAGTGGTGTAGCGGGGGGGCCCGCCAATGAGCAGTTCTTC
CASGVAGGPANEQFF
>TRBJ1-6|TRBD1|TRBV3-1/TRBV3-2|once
TGTGCCAGCAGCCACGCTCCCGGGACAGGGGTTTCACCCCTCCACTTT
CASSHAPGTGVSPLHF
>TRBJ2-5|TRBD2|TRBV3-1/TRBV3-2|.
TGTGCCAGCAGCAGGCTAGCGGGAGGGGGGGGAGAGACCCAGTACTTC
CASSRLAGGGGETQYF
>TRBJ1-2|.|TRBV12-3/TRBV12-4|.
TGTGCCAGCAGTTTCGGGAACTATGGCTACACCTTC
CASSFGNYGYTF
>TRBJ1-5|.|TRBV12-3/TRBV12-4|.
TGTGCCAGCAGTTTTTCAGGGTTTCAGCCCCAGCATTTT
CASSFSGFQPQHF
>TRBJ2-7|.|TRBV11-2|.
TGTGCCAGCAGCTTAGAAGGCAGGGGTGTGACCTACGAGCAGTACTTC
CASSLEGRGVTYEQYF
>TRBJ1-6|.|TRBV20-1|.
TGCAGTGCCAGTTACGAGAGAAGTTCACCCCTCCACTTT
CSASYERSSPLHF
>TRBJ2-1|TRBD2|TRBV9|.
TGTGCCAGCAGCCCTACAGAGGGTAGCGGGAGGCCCTACAATGAGCAGTTCTTC
CASSPTEGSGRPYNEQFF
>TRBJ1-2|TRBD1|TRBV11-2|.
TGTGCCAGCAGCTATCAACAGGGGGGTTCCGGCTACACCTTC
CASSYQQGGSGYTF
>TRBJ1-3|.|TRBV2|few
TGTGCCAGTAGACAAAACTCTGGAAACACCATATATTTT
CASRQNSGNTIYF
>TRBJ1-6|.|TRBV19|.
TGTGCCAGTAGGCCTCGGGGGAATTCACCCCTCCACTTT
CASRPRGNSPLHF
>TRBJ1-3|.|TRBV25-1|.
TGTGCCAGCAGTCTAGGGGGAGCTTGGGGAAACACCATATATTTT
CASSLGGAWGNTIYF
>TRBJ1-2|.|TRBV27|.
TGTGCCAGCAGTTCCTCGACAGGCTACTATGGCTACACCTTC
CASSSSTGYYGYTF
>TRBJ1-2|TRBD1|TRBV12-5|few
TGTGCTAGTGGCCGGACAGGGTTTATATTTCGTTTTAACTATGGCTACACCTTC
CASGRTGFIFRFNYGYTF
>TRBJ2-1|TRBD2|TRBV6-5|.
TGTGCCAGCAGCACCGGGACTAGCAAGTTCTTC
CASSTGTSKFF
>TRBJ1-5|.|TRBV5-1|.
TGCGCCAGCAGCTTGGATGGAACAGGCAATCAGCCCCAGCATTTT
CASSLDGTGNQPQHF
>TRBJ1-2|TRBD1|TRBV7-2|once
TGTGCCAGCAGCCGTCCAGGGGGGCTAGATGGCTACACCTTC
CASSRPGGLDGYTF
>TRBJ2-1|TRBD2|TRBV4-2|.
TGTGCCAGCAGCCAAGAGGGCGGCGGGAGGGCCGTTAATGAGCAGTTCTTC
CASSQEGGGRAVNEQFF